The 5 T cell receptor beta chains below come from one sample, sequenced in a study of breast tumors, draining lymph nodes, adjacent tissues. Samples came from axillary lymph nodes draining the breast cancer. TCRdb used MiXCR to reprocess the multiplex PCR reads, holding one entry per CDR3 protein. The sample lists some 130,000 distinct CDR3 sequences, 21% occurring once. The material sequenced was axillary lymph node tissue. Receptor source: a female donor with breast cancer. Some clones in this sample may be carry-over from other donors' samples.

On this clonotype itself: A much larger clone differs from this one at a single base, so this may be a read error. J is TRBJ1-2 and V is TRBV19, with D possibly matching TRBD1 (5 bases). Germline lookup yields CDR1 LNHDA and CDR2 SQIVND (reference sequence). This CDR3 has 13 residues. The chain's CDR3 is CVSSLGRAYGYTF. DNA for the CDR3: TGTGTCAGTAGTCTGGGCAGGGCCTATGGCTACACCTTC.

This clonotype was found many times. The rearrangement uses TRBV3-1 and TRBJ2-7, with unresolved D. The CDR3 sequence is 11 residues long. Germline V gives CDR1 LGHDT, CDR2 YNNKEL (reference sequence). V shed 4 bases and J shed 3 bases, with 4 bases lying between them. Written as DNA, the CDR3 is TGTGCCAGCAGCCGTCGCTACGAGCAGTACTTC. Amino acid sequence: CASSRRYEQYF.

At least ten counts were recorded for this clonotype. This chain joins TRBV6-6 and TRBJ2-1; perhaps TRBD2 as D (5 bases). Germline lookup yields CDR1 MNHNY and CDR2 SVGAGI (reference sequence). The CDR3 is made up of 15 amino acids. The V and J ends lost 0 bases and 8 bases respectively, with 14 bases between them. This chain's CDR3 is CASSYSSGGGDEQFF. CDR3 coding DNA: TGTGCCAGCAGTTACTCGAGCGGAGGAGGCGATGAGCAGTTCTTC.

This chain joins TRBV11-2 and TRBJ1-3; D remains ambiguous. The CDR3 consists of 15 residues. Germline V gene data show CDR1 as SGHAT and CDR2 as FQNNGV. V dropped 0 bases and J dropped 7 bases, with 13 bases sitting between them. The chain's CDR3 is CASSLEGGKRNTIYF. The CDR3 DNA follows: TGTGCCAGCAGCTTAGAAGGCGGCAAGAGGAACACCATATATTTT.

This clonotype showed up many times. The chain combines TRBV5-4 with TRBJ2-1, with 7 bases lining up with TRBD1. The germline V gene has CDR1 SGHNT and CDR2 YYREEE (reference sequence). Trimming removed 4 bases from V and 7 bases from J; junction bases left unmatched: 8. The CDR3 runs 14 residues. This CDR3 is CASSTRTGKNEQFF. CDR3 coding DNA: TGTGCCAGCAGCACAAGGACAGGAAAGAATGAGCAGTTCTTC.